Listed below are T cell receptor beta chains from one sample, sequenced in a study of graft-versus-host responses after intestinal transplantation. TCRdb's table, derived via immunoSEQ multiplex PCR, lists solely in-frame clones and lacks some. The sample contains about 19,000 clones, 35% to 40% of which appear only once. This specimen was alloreactive CD4+ T cells from a mixed lymphocyte reaction culture, taken before transplantation. The receptors originated from a human patient who was an organ donor for intestinal transplantation. Both conserved end residues are part of each CDR3. Each record gives: V gene, clone size, D gene, J gene, CDR3 protein, CDR3 DNA. The D gene is left open where the match is weak. Clone sizes are given selectively: once, few, many, or a class where the clone is expanded.

TRBV6-1	medium-sized	.	TRBJ1-5	CASSEQPNSNQPQHF	TGTGCCAGCAGTGAACAGCCTAATAGCAATCAGCCCCAGCATTTT
TRBV2	medium-sized	.	TRBJ2-7	CASSARPERQYF	TGTGCCAGCAGTGCTCGTCCCGAACGGCAGTACTTC
TRBV5-1	few	TRBD1	TRBJ2-3	CASSFGTGGTDTQYF	TGCGCCAGCAGCTTTGGGACAGGGGGGACAGATACGCAGTATTTT
TRBV5-5	medium-sized	TRBD1	TRBJ2-7	CASSPRTGDYEQYF	TGTGCCAGCAGCCCGAGGACAGGGGATTACGAGCAGTACTTC
TRBV6-1	few	.	TRBJ2-7	CASSVNSGLPYEQYF	TGTGCCAGCAGTGTAAATAGCGGACTTCCCTACGAGCAGTACTTC
TRBV19	medium-sized	TRBD2	TRBJ2-1	CASSIGLAGAYNEQFF	TGTGCCAGTAGTATCGGACTAGCGGGGGCCTACAATGAGCAGTTCTTC
TRBV10-3	.	.	TRBJ1-1	CAISSRQGWEAFF	TGTGCCATCAGTAGCCGGCAGGGGTGGGAAGCTTTCTTT
TRBV11-3	.	.	TRBJ2-3	CASSPGWDTQYF	TGTGCCAGCAGCCCAGGGTGGGATACGCAGTATTTT
TRBV14	.	.	TRBJ1-6	CASSQVITGRYNSPLHF	TGTGCCAGCAGCCAAGTCATTACCGGACGGTATAATTCACCCCTCCACTTT
TRBV2	few	TRBD2	TRBJ2-1	CASSETSGRISEQFF	TGTGCCAGCAGTGAAACTAGCGGGAGGATCAGTGAGCAGTTCTTC
TRBV25-1	.	TRBD1	TRBJ2-7	CASSDRGQGSYEQYF	TGTGCCAGCAGTGACAGGGGGCAGGGTTCCTACGAGCAGTACTTC
TRBV5-1	.	TRBD1	TRBJ2-3	CASSWDSSTDTQYF	TGCGCCAGCAGCTGGGACAGCAGCACAGATACGCAGTATTTT
TRBV20-1	.	.	TRBJ2-3	CSAKLGIRQYF	TGCAGTGCTAAGCTAGGTATTAGGCAGTATTTT
TRBV5-6	.	TRBD2	TRBJ2-3	CASSLALTSGSTDTQYF	TGTGCCAGCAGCTTGGCCCTGACTAGCGGAAGCACAGATACGCAGTATTTT
TRBV6-1	.	.	TRBJ1-2	CASGNRLYGYTF	TGTGCCAGCGGAAATCGTCTCTATGGCTACACCTTC
TRBV27	.	.	TRBJ1-1	CASSPYSRHWMNTEAFF	TGTGCCAGCAGTCCTTACAGTCGACATTGGATGAACACTGAAGCTTTCTTT
TRBV6-5	few	TRBD2	TRBJ2-3	CASTSPGLAADTQYF	TGTGCCAGCACTTCTCCGGGACTAGCCGCAGATACGCAGTATTTT
TRBV29-1	.	TRBD2	TRBJ2-4	CSVEESRGGGLIAKNIQYF	TGCAGCGTTGAAGAGTCTCGCGGGGGAGGCCTAATAGCCAAAAACATTCAGTACTTC
TRBV9	few	.	TRBJ1-2	CASSVGGYGYTF	TGTGCCAGCAGCGTAGGGGGCTATGGCTACACCTTC
TRBV7-9	.	.	TRBJ1-5	CASSSSGRGDQPQHF	TGTGCCAGCAGCTCATCAGGGAGGGGAGATCAGCCCCAGCATTTT
TRBV4-1	few	.	TRBJ1-1	CASSQKDRTGNTEAFF	TGCGCCAGCAGCCAGAAGGACAGAACGGGGAACACTGAAGCTTTCTTT
TRBV6-6	few	.	TRBJ1-1	CASSRLRNTEAFF	TGTGCCAGCAGTCGCCTAAGGAACACTGAAGCTTTCTTT
TRBV4-2	.	.	TRBJ1-1	CASSQGSAGNTEAFF	TGTGCCAGCAGCCAAGGGTCCGCAGGGAACACTGAAGCTTTCTTT
TRBV19	few	.	TRBJ2-2	CASSILGSGELFF	TGTGCCAGTAGTATTCTAGGAAGCGGGGAGCTGTTTTTT
TRBV15	.	.	TRBJ1-3	CATSRDLKVAGNTIYF	TGTGCCACCAGCAGAGATCTTAAGGTGGCGGGAAACACCATATATTTT
TRBV18	.	.	TRBJ2-3	CASSTIGGDTQYF	TGTGCCAGCTCAACAATTGGGGGAGATACGCAGTATTTT
TRBV19	.	.	TRBJ1-1	CASSTSTLKAFF	TGTGCCAGTAGTACCTCGACCCTAAAAGCTTTCTTT
TRBV7-2	.	TRBD1	TRBJ1-5	CASSLVGQGQPQHF	TGTGCCAGCAGCTTAGTGGGACAGGGCCAGCCCCAGCATTTT
TRBV19	few	TRBD1	TRBJ2-2	CASRVRGYAGELFF	TGTGCCAGTAGGGTCAGGGGGTACGCCGGGGAGCTGTTTTTT
TRBV19	few	TRBD1	TRBJ1-5	CASSPRDRGRDQPQHF	TGTGCCAGTAGTCCCCGGGACAGGGGTAGGGATCAGCCCCAGCATTTT
TRBV9	.	.	TRBJ2-2	CASSVAGLDTGELFF	TGTGCCAGCAGCGTAGCAGGGTTGGACACCGGGGAGCTGTTTTTT
TRBV6-6	few	.	TRBJ1-1	CASSRGQTEAFF	TGTGCCAGCTCTCGCGGGCAGACTGAAGCTTTCTTT
TRBV19	medium-sized	.	TRBJ2-7	CASSIRQIYEQYF	TGTGCCAGTAGTATTCGACAGATTTACGAGCAGTACTTC
TRBV11-3	.	.	TRBJ1-5	CASSRSLQGAGIQPQHF	TGTGCCAGCAGCCGGAGTCTACAGGGAGCGGGAATTCAGCCCCAGCATTTT